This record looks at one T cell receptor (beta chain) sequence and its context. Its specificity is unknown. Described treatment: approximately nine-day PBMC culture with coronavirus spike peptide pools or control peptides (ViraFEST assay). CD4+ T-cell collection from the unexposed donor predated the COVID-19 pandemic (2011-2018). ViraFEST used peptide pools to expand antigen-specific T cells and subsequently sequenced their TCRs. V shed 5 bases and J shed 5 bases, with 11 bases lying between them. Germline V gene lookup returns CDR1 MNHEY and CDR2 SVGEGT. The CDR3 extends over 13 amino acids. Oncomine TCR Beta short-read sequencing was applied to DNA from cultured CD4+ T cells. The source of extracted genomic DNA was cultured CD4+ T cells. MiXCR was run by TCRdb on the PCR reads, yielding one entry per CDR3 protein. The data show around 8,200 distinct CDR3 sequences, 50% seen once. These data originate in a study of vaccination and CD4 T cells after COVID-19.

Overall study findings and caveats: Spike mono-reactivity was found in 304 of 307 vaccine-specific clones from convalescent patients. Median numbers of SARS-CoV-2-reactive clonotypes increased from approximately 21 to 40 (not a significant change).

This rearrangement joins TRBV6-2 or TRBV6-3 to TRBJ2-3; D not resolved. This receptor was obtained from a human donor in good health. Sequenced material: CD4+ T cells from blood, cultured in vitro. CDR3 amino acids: CASSPPLVDTQYF. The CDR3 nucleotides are TGTGCCAGCAGTCCCCCCTTAGTAGATACGCAGTATTTT.